One T cell receptor beta chain is described in this entry. The authors' processing: It was from reference gene primer amplification that nucleated cell counts were estimated. Data came from immunoSEQ multiplex PCR; TCRdb stores just in-frame clones and leaves some out. V and J calls and clone size follow that table, whereas D and trimming were derived from the DNA. The sample yields approximately 260,000 clones, approximately 81% seen once. This sample is drawn from a study of blood T cell repertoires in COVID-19. This CDR3 contains 12 residues. V was shortened by 4 bases and J by 6 bases, with 8 bases between the two germline ends. CDR1 is MNHEY, CDR2 SVGAGI, per germline. Residents of about two dozen US areas, aged about 18 to 89 years, made up the participants. No more than 2 weeks before study entry, exposed participants had met a case of COVID-19.

Sequenced material: PBMCs or T cells enriched from blood (not recorded which). The receptor comes from a woman in her 50s who had been exposed to COVID-19. The V gene is TRBV6-5, the J gene TRBJ2-3; no clear D gene. CDR3 DNA: TGTGCCAGCAGTTCCTTCTCGGATACGCAGTATTTT. It specifies CASSSFSDTQYF.